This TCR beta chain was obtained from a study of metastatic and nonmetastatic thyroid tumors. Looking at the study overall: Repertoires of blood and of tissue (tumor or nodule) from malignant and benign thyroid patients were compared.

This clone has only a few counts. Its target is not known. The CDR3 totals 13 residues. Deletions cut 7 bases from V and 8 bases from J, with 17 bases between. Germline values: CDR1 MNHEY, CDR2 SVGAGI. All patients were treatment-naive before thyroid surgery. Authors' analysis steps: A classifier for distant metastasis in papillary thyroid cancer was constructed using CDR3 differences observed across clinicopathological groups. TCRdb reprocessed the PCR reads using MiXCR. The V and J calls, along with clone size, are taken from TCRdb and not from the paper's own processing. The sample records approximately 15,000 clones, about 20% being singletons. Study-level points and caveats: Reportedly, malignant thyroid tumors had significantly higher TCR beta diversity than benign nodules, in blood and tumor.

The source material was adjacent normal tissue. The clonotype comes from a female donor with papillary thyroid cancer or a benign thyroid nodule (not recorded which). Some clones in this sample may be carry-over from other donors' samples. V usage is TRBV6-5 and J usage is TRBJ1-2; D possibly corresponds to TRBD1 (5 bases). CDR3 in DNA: TGTGCCAGCACTTCCTCGGGGGGACTGGGCTACACCTTC. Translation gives CASTSSGGLGYTF.